Listed here are 20 T cell receptor beta chains from one sample, sequenced in a study of Tregs in tolerant kidney transplant recipients. Some clones are missing from TCRdb's copy, which holds only in-frame ones; the method was immunoSEQ multiplex PCR. The sample gives around 63,000 clones, roughly 88% of which show up once; 2.1% is in the top ten. The sample here was Tregs from blood, taken before the transplant. The origin of the receptors is a human donor who received a combined kidney and bone marrow transplant.

The chain is built from TRBV5-1 and TRBJ2-5; D might be TRBD2 (6 bases). The CDR3 spans 13 residues. The V gene's germline CDR1 is SGHRS and CDR2 YFSETQ. V shed 6 bases and J shed 2 bases, with 11 bases lying between them. The CDR3 DNA sequence: TGCGCCAGCACCTCCGGGACTCAAGAGACCCAGTACTTC. Translating gives CASTSGTQETQYF.

This chain connects TRBV5-1 to TRBJ2-3, with TRBD2 matching over 9 bases. CDR1 SGHRS and CDR2 YFSETQ come from the germline V gene. After removal of 2 bases from V and 3 bases from J, the junction contained 10 bases not matched to a gene. The length of the CDR3 is 17 residues. CDR3 DNA: TGCGCCAGCAGCTTAGGTGGCGCGGGGGGGATGACAGATACGCAGTATTTT. This sequence encodes CASSLGGAGGMTDTQYF.

J is TRBJ2-7 and V is TRBV7-2, with 10 positions matching TRBD2. V dropped 3 bases and J dropped 2; count of bases not matched to a gene: 1. Germline V gives CDR1 SGHTA, CDR2 FQGNSA. This CDR3 has 14 amino acids. CDR3 in DNA: TGTGCCAGCAGCTTTACTAGCGGGGCCTACGAGCAGTACTTC. Its protein is CASSFTSGAYEQYF. Looking up the rest from reference TRBV7-2 and TRBJ2-7 gives the full variable domain: GAGVSQSPSNKVTEKGKDVELRCDPISGHTALYWYRQSLGQGLEFLIYFQGNSAPDKSGLPSDRFSAERTGGSVSTLTIQRTQQEDSAVYLCASSFTSGAYEQYFGPGTRLTVT.

The chain uses TRBV18 and TRBJ1-3; D gene unclear. The CDR3 sequence is 17 residues long. V lost 6 bases and J lost 0, with 18 bases in between. Looked up from germline, CDR1 is KGHSH and CDR2 is LQKENI. This chain's CDR3 is CASSQNGVAGSGNTIYF. In DNA, the CDR3 is TGTGCCAGCTCCCAAAACGGGGTGGCCGGCTCTGGAAACACCATATATTTT. Combining the CDR3 with reference TRBV18 and TRBJ1-3 gives the whole variable domain NAGVMQNPRHLVRRRGQEARLRCSPMKGHSHVYWYRQLPEEGLKFMVYLQKENIIDESGMPKERFSAEFPKEGPSILRIQQVVRGDSAAYFCASSQNGVAGSGNTIYFGEGSWLTVV.

A single count supports this clone. The V call is TRBV28, the J call TRBJ2-2; TRBD1 agrees at 7 bases. The CDR3 loop spans 14 amino acids. Trimming at V came to 6 bases and at J to 6 bases, leaving 7 bases not matched to a gene. CDR1 MDHEN and CDR2 SYDVKM come from the germline V gene. This CDR3 is CASRSTGDPGELFF. The CDR3 DNA follows: TGTGCCAGCAGGTCTACAGGGGATCCCGGGGAGCTGTTTTTT.

CDR3 protein: CASRSGQEFYGYTF. The CDR3 bases are TGTGCCAGCAGGAGCGGACAGGAGTTCTATGGCTACACCTTC. This chain joins TRBV2 and TRBJ1-2; 7 bases agree with TRBD1. Germline CDR1 and CDR2: SNHLY and FYNNEI. With V trimmed by 6 bases and J by 4 bases, 8 bases remained unmatched. The CDR3 sequence is 14 residues long.

The rearrangement joins TRBV5-1 to TRBJ2-5; 11 bases match TRBD2. The V gene's germline CDR1 is SGHRS and CDR2 YFSETQ. This CDR3 has 16 amino acids. J lost 7 bases, V lost 4 bases, and 12 bases had no gene match. CDR3 nucleotides: TGCGCCAGCAGCCCGGGACTAGCGGCGCCGGAGGGGACCCAGTACTTC. Its protein is CASSPGLAAPEGTQYF.

The CDR3 coding sequence is TGTGCTAGTGGTTCGTCCCCCACCGGGGAGCTGTTTTTT. It yields the protein CASGSSPTGELFF. The chain links TRBV12-5 to TRBJ2-2; D is unclear. Germline lookup yields CDR1 LGHNT and CDR2 FRNRAP. Deletions cut 4 bases from V and 4 bases from J, with 7 bases between. The CDR3 spans 13 residues.

This chain links TRBV4-1 with TRBJ1-4; possible D gene TRBD1, 6 bases. Trimming pared 2 bases from V and 6 bases from J, leaving 13 bases between. Germline V gives CDR1 MGHRA, CDR2 YSYEKL. The CDR3 is 15 residues long. The CDR3 bases are TGCGCCAGCAGCCAATTTCAGGGGAAGGATGAAAAACTGTTTTTT. Encoded protein: CASSQFQGKDEKLFF.

This clone has a single count. The V and J genes are TRBV2 and TRBJ2-7, with D possibly being TRBD1 (6 bases). This CDR3 spans 12 amino acids. V lost 5 bases and J lost 5, with 10 bases in between. Germline V gene sequence: CDR1 SNHLY, CDR2 FYNNEI. The CDR3 bases are TGTGCCAGCAGTACAGGGTTCCACGAGCAGTACTTC. Encoded protein: CASSTGFHEQYF. Using reference TRBV2 and TRBJ2-7 for the parts outside the CDR3, the full variable domain is EPEVTQTPSHQVTQMGQEVILRCVPISNHLYFYWYRQILGQKVEFLVSFYNNEISEKSEIFDDQFSVERPDGSNFTLKIRSTKLEDSAMYFCASSTGFHEQYFGPGTRLTVT.

This clone showed up just once. The genes are TRBV11-2 and TRBJ1-2; 8 nucleotides line up with TRBD1. This CDR3 contains 15 residues. V shed 5 bases and J 0 bases; nucleotides not matched to a gene: 5. Germline V gene data show CDR1 as SGHAT and CDR2 as FQNNGV. CDR3 sequence reads: CASSRGTGTNYGYTF. In DNA, the CDR3 is TGTGCCAGCAGCCGAGGGACAGGTACTAACTATGGCTACACCTTC.

V is TRBV7-6 and J is TRBJ2-7; D possibly matches TRBD1 or TRBD2 (5 bases each). This CDR3 spans 15 amino acids. Germline V gene lookup returns CDR1 SGHVS and CDR2 FNYEAQ. V was trimmed by 0 bases and J by 3 bases, leaving 12 bases between them. CDR3 in DNA: TGTGCCAGCAGCTTAGCATCCGGGGCTGGCTACGAGCAGTACTTC. It specifies CASSLASGAGYEQYF.

The chain has TRBV5-1 and TRBJ1-6; the match to TRBD1 covers 8 bases. The germline gives CDR1 SGHRS, CDR2 YFSETQ. J gave up 7 bases and V 0 bases, and 0 bases lay outside the gene matches. This CDR3 is 14 amino acids long. The CDR3 DNA sequence: TGCGCCAGCAGCTTGGGACAGGGGAATTCACCCCTCCACTTT. Translating it yields CASSLGQGNSPLHF.

Details on this clone: One junction end does not reproduce the germline sequence, and a read error may be involved. This chain links TRBV18 with TRBJ1-1; TRBD1 agrees at 7 bases. CDR3 length: 12 amino acids. Germline V gives CDR1 KGHSH, CDR2 LQKENI. CDR3 coding DNA: TGTGCCAGCTCCCCCGGACAGGCCTCCTCGTCTTTT. Its translation: CASSPGQASSSF. The variable domain in full, completed from reference TRBV18 and TRBJ1-1, reads NAGVMQNPRHLVRRRGQEARLRCSPMKGHSHVYWYRQLPEEGLKFMVYLQKENIIDESGMPKERFSAEFPKEGPSILRIQQVVRGDSAAYFCASSPGQASSSFGQGTRLTVV.

The V and J genes are TRBV19 and TRBJ2-7; 7 bases match TRBD1. The length of the CDR3 is 14 residues. The J segment lost 3 bases and the V segment lost 5 bases, leaving 7 bases of the junction unmatched. Germline CDR1 is LNHDA and CDR2 is SQIVND (reference sequence). CDR3 residues: CASSEGTVDYEQYF. The CDR3 DNA sequence: TGTGCCAGTAGTGAGGGGACAGTTGACTACGAGCAGTACTTC.

The genes are TRBV6-6 and TRBJ2-3, with TRBD1 identical over 8 bases. The germline gives CDR1 MNHNY, CDR2 SVGAGI (reference sequence). The V gene end was trimmed by 10 bases and the J gene end by 1 base; junction bases not matched to a gene: 10. The CDR3 consists of 15 residues. The CDR3 loop reads CATSLQGAGTDTQYF. In DNA form, the CDR3 reads TGTGCCACCAGCCTTCAGGGGGCAGGCACAGATACGCAGTATTTT.

The genes are TRBV19 and TRBJ1-2; possibly TRBD1 for D (5 bases). Trimming cost V 2 bases and J 3 bases, with 13 bases left between them. Germline V gene sequence: CDR1 LNHDA, CDR2 SQIVND (reference sequence). The CDR3 is made up of 15 amino acids. The CDR3 loop reads CASSIQGTADYGYTF. CDR3 nucleotides: TGTGCCAGTAGTATACAAGGGACGGCAGACTATGGCTACACCTTC.

This rearrangement joins TRBV29-1 to TRBJ2-1; TRBD2 is a possible D gene (6 bases). Looked up from germline, CDR1 is SQVTM and CDR2 is ANQGSEA. The CDR3 covers 11 residues. With 6 bases removed from V and 7 bases from J, the gap between germline ends came to 10 bases. CDR3 residues: CSVGTANEQFF. As DNA, the CDR3 is TGCAGCGTGGGGACTGCAAATGAGCAGTTCTTC.

V is TRBV7-9 and J is TRBJ2-7, with D hard to call. The germline V gene encodes CDR1 SEHNR and CDR2 FQNEAQ (reference sequence). This CDR3 is built from 15 residues. The chain's CDR3 is CGHQALIKGTYEQYF. In nucleotides, the CDR3 is TGTGGCCACCAGGCCCTCATAAAAGGAACCTACGAGCAGTACTTC.

This clone is medium-sized by share. V usage is TRBV9 and J usage is TRBJ2-7, with 9 bases fitting TRBD1. This CDR3 region has 14 residues. The V gene's germline CDR1 is SGDLS and CDR2 YYNGEE. V lost 4 bases and J lost 4; bases outside the gene matches: 6. The CDR3 region has the DNA TGTGCCAGCAGCCCCGGGACAGGGCAATACGAGCAGTACTTC. As protein: CASSPGTGQYEQYF.